This T cell receptor (beta chain) was sequenced during a study of blood T cell repertoires in COVID-19. As for the study in general: There were acute and convalescent COVID-19 samples, and they came from the United States, Italy and Spain. PBMCs, B-cell-depleted T cells, or T cells provided the cDNA or gDNA that made up the material.

Per the germline V gene, CDR1 is DFQATT and CDR2 is SNEGSKA (reference sequence). The CDR3 has 11 residues. Trimming pared 6 bases from V and 8 bases from J, leaving 13 bases between. TCRdb's copy holds only in-frame clones and misses some; the assay was immunoSEQ multiplex PCR. Among about 100,000 clones, more than 75% were seen once, and the ten largest hold about 13%. The chain combines TRBV20-1 with TRBJ1-2, with D possibly matching TRBD1 (5 bases). This clonotype was obtained from a human donor in a cohort sampled during active COVID-19. The sequencing input was peripheral blood. In nucleotides, the CDR3 is TGCAGTGCCCTGGGGGGTAACGGCTACACCTTC. It translates to CSALGGNGYTF.